These 3 T cell receptor beta chains share one sample of origin, sequenced in a study of PD-L1 blockade in urothelial cancer. Produced via immunoSEQ multiplex PCR; TCRdb's table is partial and in-frame only. The sample yields about 120,000 clones, 80% to 90% seen once. The time point was: peripheral blood 6 weeks after treatment start. The sequencing here drew on PBMCs, taken around atezolizumab (anti-PD-L1) treatment. The receptors here all came from a man aged 55 to 69 with urothelial cancer.

There are a few counts of this clone. V is TRBV6-5 and J is TRBJ2-7; tentatively, D is TRBD1 (5 bases). Trimming removed 0 bases from V and 3 bases from J, with 9 bases in between. This CDR3 region has 14 residues. From germline, CDR1 is MNHEY and CDR2 SVGAGI. For the CDR3, the DNA is TGTGCCAGCAGTTACTCGAGCAGGGTCTACGAGCAGTACTTC. As protein: CASSYSSRVYEQYF.

The chain couples TRBV30 to TRBJ1-1; possible D gene TRBD1, 5 bases. Germline CDR1 is GTSNPN and CDR2 is SVGIG (reference sequence). This CDR3 contains 15 residues. Trimming removed 2 bases at V and 4 bases at J, with 17 bases between. The CDR3 DNA reads as TGTGCCTGGAGTAGAGGTGGGGGAGGGAGCACTGAAGCTTTCTTT. Translated, it gives CAWSRGGGGSTEAFF.

The V and J genes are TRBV6-1 and TRBJ2-2; perhaps TRBD1 as D (6 bases). The germline V and J ends were trimmed by 4 bases and 4 bases, with 13 bases remaining between them. This CDR3 contains 15 residues. The germline V gene has CDR1 MNHNS and CDR2 SASEGT. DNA for the CDR3: TGTGCCAGCAGTGTGGACAGATTAAGCACCGGGGAGCTGTTTTTT. Translating gives CASSVDRLSTGELFF.